This T cell receptor beta chain comes out of a study of blood T cell repertoires in COVID-19. Data came from immunoSEQ multiplex PCR; TCRdb stores just in-frame clones and leaves some out. The table shows some 150,000 clones, with 70% to 90% occurring only once. The V segment lost 0 bases and the J segment 2 bases; nucleotides outside the gene matches: 1. The germline V gene encodes CDR1 LGHNA and CDR2 YNFKEQ. This CDR3 comprises 16 residues. This clone was seen just once. The sequencing input was peripheral blood. V gene TRBV4-2 combines with J gene TRBJ2-1, with 10 bases that match TRBD2. The source is a woman in her sixties or seventies with COVID-19, enrolled during active disease. The DNA of the CDR3 is TGTGCCAGCAGCCAAGAGGGGACTAGCGCCTACAATGAGCAGTTCTTC. It yields the protein CASSQEGTSAYNEQFF.